The clone carrying this TCR beta chain was counted a few times. Its antigen is as yet unknown. The data were taken from a study of blood T cells in healthy people across ages. Trimming at V came to 2 bases and at J to 0 bases, leaving 4 bases not matched to a gene. The CDR3 has 17 residues. Germline V lookup: CDR1 SGHKS, CDR2 YYEKEE (reference sequence). Alongside a J-beta primer mix, a sample-barcoded 5' primer served in a second PCR lasting about 7 to 12 cycles. TCRdb independently ran MiXCR on the 5' RACE reads; one entry per CDR3 protein. The sample holds roughly 720,000 distinct CDR3 sequences; about 53% are singletons and the top ten take about 38%. General study results and limits: When set beside aged donors, long-lived donors presented more naive CD4+ cells and higher diversity. Per million T cells, the diversity of TCR beta decreased roughly linearly as age advanced.

Material for sequencing was blood. This TCR derives from a man of 80 years or more in good health. V gene TRBV5-5 combines with J gene TRBJ2-7; 14 bases fit TRBD2. CDR3 DNA sequence: TGTGCCAGCAGCTTAGGACTAGCGGGAGGTAGCTCCTACGAGCAGTACTTC. Amino acid sequence: CASSLGLAGGSSYEQYF.